Listed below are T cell receptor beta chains from one sample, sequenced in a study of cytomegalovirus exposure and HLA in healthy donors. Clones were sequenced by immunoSEQ multiplex PCR, and TCRdb holds only the in-frame ones, with some missing. This sample carries about 180,000 clones, over 70% of them seen once, and the ten largest clones take 1.4% to 1.5%. The sequencing sample was made of PBMCs. All receptors come from a man aged 18 to 29 in good health and CMV-seronegative. The CDR3 runs from the conserved cysteine through the conserved F or W. Each record gives: J gene, D gene, V gene, clone size, CDR3 protein, CDR3 DNA. D genes are given only for firm matches. Some rows have no size entry. The others give once, few or many, or a class for an expanded clone.

TRBJ2-2,.,TRBV6-5,.,CASSWGEESPRELFF,TGTGCCAGCAGTTGGGGGGAGGAGAGCCCCCGGGAGCTGTTTTTT
TRBJ1-6,TRBD1,TRBV5-6,.,CASSIGQGRPPLHF,TGTGCCAGCAGCATAGGACAGGGACGGCCACCCCTCCACTTT
TRBJ2-7,TRBD1,TRBV11-2,.,CASSNPGQGPYEQYF,TGTGCCAGCAGCAATCCGGGACAGGGCCCCTACGAGCAGTACTTC
TRBJ2-7,.,TRBV5-6,.,CASSWLQGNEQYF,TGTGCCAGCAGCTGGTTACAGGGAAACGAGCAGTACTTC
TRBJ1-4,.,TRBV7-2,.,CASSLARNEKLFF,TGTGCCAGCAGCTTAGCCAGGAATGAAAAACTGTTTTTT
TRBJ2-3,.,TRBV10-3,.,CAISESGQGITDTQYF,TGTGCCATCAGTGAGTCAGGGCAGGGGATCACAGATACGCAGTATTTT
TRBJ2-1,TRBD2,TRBV18,few,CASSPTGGGYNEQFF,TGTGCCAGCTCACCCACCGGGGGGGGGTACAATGAGCAGTTCTTC
TRBJ2-2,.,TRBV7-2,.,CASSPQGGELFF,TGTGCCAGCAGCCCCCAGGGTGGGGAGCTGTTTTTT
TRBJ1-1,TRBD1,TRBV7-9,.,CASSRNRGLNTEAFF,TGTGCCAGCAGCCGAAACAGGGGGCTTAACACTGAAGCTTTCTTT
TRBJ1-1,TRBD1,TRBV30,.,CAWSEGAGGYTEAFF,TGTGCCTGGAGCGAGGGGGCTGGAGGATACACTGAAGCTTTCTTT
TRBJ1-2,.,TRBV19,.,CACGQAGGSNYGYTF,TGTGCCTGCGGCCAGGCCGGAGGATCTAACTATGGCTACACCTTC
TRBJ2-7,TRBD2,TRBV7-9,few,CASSLGPAGGTYEQYF,TGTGCCAGCAGCTTAGGCCCAGCGGGAGGCACCTACGAGCAGTACTTC
TRBJ2-7,TRBD1,TRBV30,.,CAWNEGATLYEQYF,TGTGCCTGGAATGAGGGGGCGACCCTCTACGAGCAGTACTTC
TRBJ2-7,TRBD2,TRBV11-3,.,CASSRRAGGQDEQYF,TGTGCCAGCAGCAGGAGGGCGGGAGGTCAGGACGAGCAGTACTTC
TRBJ2-5,TRBD2,TRBV7-2,.,CASTPTSGSRETQYF,TGTGCCAGCACGCCGACTAGCGGGAGCCGGGAGACCCAGTACTTC
TRBJ1-1,.,TRBV6-5,.,CASGLPGRRTEAFF,TGTGCCAGCGGTCTGCCCGGGAGGCGCACTGAAGCTTTCTTT
TRBJ1-4,TRBD1,TRBV6-6,.,CASSTRTGGNEKLFF,TGTGCCAGCAGTACGAGGACAGGGGGAAATGAAAAACTGTTTTTT
TRBJ2-7,TRBD2,TRBV6-5,once,CASSSNRLAGSYEQYF,TGTGCCAGCAGTTCAAATCGACTAGCGGGGTCTTACGAGCAGTACTTC
TRBJ1-1,.,TRBV27,.,CASSLSEGFEAFF,TGTGCCAGCAGTTTATCAGAGGGTTTTGAAGCTTTCTTT
TRBJ2-3,TRBD2,TRBV2,.,CASTGTSGGTDTQYF,TGTGCCAGCACCGGGACTAGCGGGGGCACAGATACGCAGTATTTT
TRBJ2-1,.,TRBV4-2,.,CASSHYVASEQFF,TGTGCCAGCAGCCATTACGTGGCTAGTGAGCAGTTCTTC
TRBJ1-5,.,TRBV19,.,CASSIFAGPQHF,TGTGCCAGTAGTATCTTCGCGGGGCCCCAGCATTTT
TRBJ1-1,.,TRBV7-2,once,CASSLGLGATEAFF,TGTGCCAGCAGCTTAGGCTTGGGGGCCACTGAAGCTTTCTTT
TRBJ1-2,.,TRBV6-1,.,CASSDRLNYGYTF,TGTGCCAGCAGTGATCGACTTAACTATGGCTACACCTTC
TRBJ1-3,.,TRBV4-3,.,CASSQEAGFGNTIYF,TGCGCCAGCAGCCAAGAAGCAGGGTTCGGAAACACCATATATTTT
TRBJ1-4,TRBD1,TRBV11-2,.,CASSPHLLTGSNEKLFF,TGTGCCAGCAGCCCCCACTTACTGACAGGGAGTAATGAAAAACTGTTTTTT
TRBJ1-4,.,TRBV30,.,CAWSVWGGDEKLFF,TGTGCCTGGAGTGTATGGGGGGGGGATGAAAAACTGTTTTTT
TRBJ1-1,TRBD1,TRBV5-5,.,CASSLSTGGTEAFF,TGTGCCAGCAGCTTGTCCACAGGGGGCACTGAAGCTTTCTTT
TRBJ1-2,.,TRBV7-8,.,CASSLGGGGGYGYTF,TGTGCCAGCAGCTTAGGCGGGGGAGGGGGCTATGGCTACACCTTC
TRBJ1-1,.,TRBV29-1,.,CSVGGGTLEAFF,TGCAGCGTTGGTGGGGGGACTTTAGAAGCTTTCTTT
TRBJ2-1,TRBD2,TRBV7-2,few,CASSFVAGNNEQFF,TGTGCCAGCAGCTTTGTAGCGGGTAACAATGAGCAGTTCTTC
TRBJ1-2,.,TRBV30,few,CAWREIAGYTF,TGTGCCTGGAGGGAGATTGCTGGCTACACCTTC
TRBJ2-5,.,TRBV7-2,.,CASSLGTITETQYF,TGTGCCAGCAGCCTTGGGACAATTACTGAGACCCAGTACTTC
TRBJ2-5,.,TRBV14,few,CASSQFRETQYF,TGTGCCAGCAGCCAATTTCGGGAGACCCAGTACTTC
TRBJ2-2,TRBD2,TRBV5-4,.,CASSPIAGGTGELFF,TGTGCCAGCAGCCCCATAGCGGGAGGCACCGGGGAGCTGTTTTTT
TRBJ1-4,TRBD1,TRBV10-3,.,CAISGQGAGEKLFF,TGTGCCATCAGTGGACAGGGGGCAGGGGAAAAACTGTTTTTT
TRBJ2-1,TRBD2,TRBV7-8,once,CASSLAMASGGQYNEQFF,TGTGCCAGCAGCTTAGCGATGGCTAGCGGGGGCCAATACAATGAGCAGTTCTTC
TRBJ1-6,.,TRBV18,.,CASSPLQGDSPLHF,TGTGCCAGCTCACCTTTACAGGGCGATTCACCCCTCCACTTT
TRBJ1-2,TRBD1,TRBV6-1,few,CATWDRVDYGYTF,TGTGCCACCTGGGACAGGGTGGACTATGGCTACACCTTC
TRBJ2-5,.,TRBV15,.,CATSGLGAGNQETQYF,TGTGCCACCAGCGGCCTCGGAGCGGGCAACCAAGAGACCCAGTACTTC
TRBJ2-7,TRBD2,TRBV7-2,.,CASSSGPGLAGGLYEQYF,TGTGCCAGCAGCTCGGGACCGGGACTAGCGGGGGGGCTCTACGAGCAGTACTTC
TRBJ1-1,.,TRBV4-2,.,CASSQDRPGVGNTEAFF,TGTGCCAGCAGCCAAGATAGGCCGGGGGTGGGGAACACTGAAGCTTTCTTT
TRBJ2-7,.,TRBV30,once,CAWSIQGRLLQYF,TGTGCCTGGAGTATACAGGGCCGATTATTGCAGTACTTC
TRBJ1-2,TRBD1,TRBV19,few,CASSITGEWYGYTF,TGTGCCAGTAGTATAACAGGGGAGTGGTATGGCTACACCTTC
TRBJ1-1,.,TRBV6-5,.,CASRYGSTGNTEAFF,TGTGCCAGCAGATATGGCTCGACAGGGAACACTGAAGCTTTCTTT
TRBJ2-7,TRBD2,TRBV14,.,CASSQEASAGATHEQYF,TGTGCCAGCAGCCAAGAAGCATCAGCGGGAGCTACCCACGAGCAGTACTTC
TRBJ2-3,TRBD1,TRBV5-6,.,CASSPGTASTDTQYF,TGTGCCAGCAGTCCAGGGACAGCTAGCACAGATACGCAGTATTTT
TRBJ2-2,TRBD2,TRBV5-6,.,CASSLASGVNTGELFF,TGTGCCAGCAGCTTGGCTAGCGGGGTGAACACCGGGGAGCTGTTTTTT
TRBJ2-7,TRBD2,TRBV2,.,CASSGTSGIEQYF,TGTGCCAGCAGCGGGACTAGCGGCATAGAGCAGTACTTC